These T cell receptor beta chains were read from a single sample in a study of metastatic and nonmetastatic thyroid tumors. Via MiXCR, TCRdb re-called the PCR reads. The top ten hold 20% to 25% of the sample, which has approximately 65,000 clones, about 4% seen once. Sequencing input: blood. The receptors originated from a female donor with papillary thyroid cancer or a benign thyroid nodule (not recorded which). Some clones in this sample may be carry-over from other donors' samples. Each CDR3 is given with its conserved first and last residue. D genes are given only for firm matches. Size tells how often a clone was seen (once, few, many) or the class of an expanded clone, and some rows leave it out.

CASGSHKGIKYSTDTQYF | TGTGCCAGCGGTTCTCACAAGGGAATAAAATATAGCACAGATACGCAGTATTTT | few | TRBJ2-3 | TRBV28 | -
CASRREEVIETQYF | TGCGCCAGCAGGCGGGAGGAGGTGATAGAGACCCAGTACTTC | many | TRBJ2-5 | TRBV5-1 | TRBD2
CASSYQTGTPSITYEQYF | TGTGCCAGCAGTTACCAAACCGGGACTCCCAGTATTACCTACGAGCAGTACTTC | few | TRBJ2-7 | TRBV6-5 | -
CASSLTGLYEQYF | TGTGCCAGTAGTTTGACGGGATTATACGAGCAGTACTTC | many | TRBJ2-7 | TRBV19 | -
CASSIDTQADQYF | TGTGCCAGTAGTATTGACACTCAGGCGGACCAGTACTTC | - | TRBJ2-5 | TRBV19 | -
CASSHPERELFF | TGTGCCAGCAGCCATCCCGAAAGGGAGCTGTTTTTT | many | TRBJ2-2 | TRBV3-1 | -
CASSLAPVNTEAFF | TGTGCCAGCAGCTTGGCGCCAGTGAACACTGAAGCTTTCTTT | many | TRBJ1-1 | TRBV5-5 | -
CASRQVGNQPQHF | TGTGCCAGTCGACAGGTAGGCAATCAGCCCCAGCATTTT | many | TRBJ1-5 | TRBV19 | -
CASSNTGVDEQYF | TGTGCCAGCAGTAATACAGGGGTTGACGAGCAGTACTTC | many | TRBJ2-7 | TRBV6-1 | TRBD1
CASSLTGLPETQYF | TGTGCCAGCAGCTTAACCGGCCTTCCAGAGACCCAGTACTTC | many | TRBJ2-5 | TRBV7-3 | -
CASSPDPRRQGGKNQPQHF | TGTGCCAGCAGCCCAGACCCACGTCGACAGGGGGGCAAGAATCAGCCCCAGCATTTT | many | TRBJ1-5 | TRBV7-8 | TRBD1
CASSPRLSSGNTIYF | TGTGCCAGCAGTCCTCGACTGAGCTCTGGAAACACCATATATTTT | many | TRBJ1-3 | TRBV6-1 | -
CSARGGDRAYNEQFF | TGCAGTGCTAGAGGGGGGGACAGGGCCTACAATGAGCAGTTCTTC | few | TRBJ2-1 | TRBV20-1 | TRBD1
CSARRSYSYEPYF | TGCAGTGCTAGGCGATCCTACTCCTACGAGCCGTACTTC | - | TRBJ2-7 | TRBV20-1 | -
CASSSGAGVNEQFF | TGTGCCAGCAGTTCAGGGGCAGGGGTCAATGAGCAGTTCTTC | few | TRBJ2-1 | TRBV12-3/TRBV12-4 | -
CASSPRLAGDTQYF | TGTGCCAGCAGTCCTAGACTAGCGGGAGATACGCAGTATTTT | few | TRBJ2-3 | TRBV12-3/TRBV12-4 | TRBD2
CATSTSGTGHSGNTIYF | TGTGCCACCAGCACCTCCGGGACAGGGCACTCTGGAAACACCATATATTTT | many | TRBJ1-3 | TRBV15 | TRBD1
CASSLAQSGLNEKLFF | TGTGCCAGCAGCTTAGCGCAGTCTGGGCTAAATGAAAAACTGTTTTTT | few | TRBJ1-4 | TRBV7-6 | -
CASSLRITLTNTEAFF | TGCGCCAGCAGCTTGCGTATCACCCTTACAAACACTGAAGCTTTCTTT | - | TRBJ1-1 | TRBV5-1 | -
CASSYRGVEELFF | TGTGCCAGCAGTTACAGGGGAGTGGAGGAGCTGTTTTTT | - | TRBJ2-2 | TRBV6-5 | -
CASNSGQRALYGYTF | TGCGCCAGCAATTCAGGACAGCGAGCCCTCTATGGCTACACCTTC | few | TRBJ1-2 | TRBV4-1 | -
CASSQRQAYEQYF | TGTGCCAGCAGCCAGAGACAGGCCTACGAGCAGTACTTC | - | TRBJ2-7 | TRBV7-2 | -
CASARGVGNTEAFF | TGTGCCAGTGCCAGGGGAGTCGGGAACACTGAAGCTTTCTTT | many | TRBJ1-1 | TRBV19 | -
CASHQVSYEQYF | TGTGCCAGCCATCAGGTGTCCTACGAGCAGTACTTC | many | TRBJ2-7 | TRBV6-1 | -
CATSDLGEEQETQYF | TGTGCCACCAGTGATTTGGGCGAGGAACAAGAGACCCAGTACTTC | - | TRBJ2-5 | TRBV24-1 | -
CASSLPAGLIRYEQYF | TGTGCCAGCAGCTTGCCCGCGGGCCTGATACGATACGAGCAGTACTTC | few | TRBJ2-7 | TRBV5-6 | -
CASSLAPQGLMNTEAFF | TGCGCCAGCAGCTTGGCCCCACAGGGGCTCATGAACACTGAAGCTTTCTTT | many | TRBJ1-1 | TRBV5-1 | TRBD1